The sequence of this TCR beta chain was determined in a study of blood T cell repertoires in COVID-19. Across the whole study: Whether acute or convalescent, the COVID-19 samples came from the United States, Italy and Spain. Nucleic acid was either cDNA or gDNA, and it came from T cells, B-cell-depleted T cells, or PBMCs.

In the original workflow: Researchers report that nucleated cell counts were estimated from reference gene primer amplification. Profiled with immunoSEQ multiplex PCR; TCRdb holds only in-frame clones, not every one. The DNA gave D and trimming, while V, J and clone size come from that table. The top ten hold 8.5% to 10% of the sample, which has over 200,000 clones, around nine tenths seen once. V trimming: 8 bases; J trimming: 8 bases; junction bases outside the gene matches: 12. The CDR3 is 15 residues long. Germline CDR1 reads SNHLY; CDR2 reads FYNNEI. This clone showed up just once. The chain joins TRBV2 to TRBJ2-1; 10 nucleotides match TRBD2. This receptor was obtained from a man aged 35 to 55 who had recovered from COVID-19. The source material was peripheral blood. This chain's CDR3 is CASGAPGLAIDEQFF. The CDR3 DNA reads as TGTGCCAGCGGGGCGCCGGGACTAGCGATTGATGAGCAGTTCTTC.